This T cell receptor beta chain was retrieved from a study of T cell responses to AZD1222 COVID-19 vaccine. Study-wide results and caveats: Seropositive at baseline were only a handful of AZD1222 recipients. Only after the peak T cell response were repertoires sampled. Nearly half of spike-specific TCRs reportedly go after variant regions that carry no mutations. With two AZD1222 doses given, Spike-specific TCR breadth and depth both rose.

This clone was observed a single time. The antigen is unknown. Only in-frame clones appear in the TCRdb table, and some are missing; sequencing was by immunoSEQ multiplex PCR. The profile shows 130,000 or so clones, about 89% of them singletons. The germline V gene has CDR1 ENHRY and CDR2 SYGVKD. The CDR3 loop spans 16 amino acids. The V gene lost 0 bases and the J gene lost 1 base, with 11 bases spanning the gap. The starting material was peripheral blood, obtained on day 0 of MenACWY control vaccination. The gene calls are TRBV10-3 and TRBJ2-3; D not resolved. The source is an adult in good health. CDR3 DNA: TGTGCCATCAGTGAGTCTACTACTTCGGGCACAGATACGCAGTATTTT. Translated, it gives CAISESTTSGTDTQYF.